This T cell receptor (beta chain) was observed in a study of blood T cell repertoires in COVID-19. The CDR3 runs 14 residues. Germline loops: CDR1 MNHEY, CDR2 SVGAGI. The V and J ends lost 6 bases and 10 bases, in that order; junction bases with no gene match: 6. Assay used: immunoSEQ multiplex PCR; TCRdb lists only in-frame clones, some missing. The profile shows about 200,000 clones, over 75% of them singletons. The chain couples TRBV6-5 to TRBJ1-6, with 10 bases matching TRBD1. This receptor was taken from a woman in her thirties or forties with acute COVID-19. Material: PBMCs or T cells enriched from blood (not recorded which). The CDR3 coding sequence is TGTGCCAGCAGCCATGGGACAGGGGAATCACCCCTCCACTTT. This gives the protein CASSHGTGESPLHF.